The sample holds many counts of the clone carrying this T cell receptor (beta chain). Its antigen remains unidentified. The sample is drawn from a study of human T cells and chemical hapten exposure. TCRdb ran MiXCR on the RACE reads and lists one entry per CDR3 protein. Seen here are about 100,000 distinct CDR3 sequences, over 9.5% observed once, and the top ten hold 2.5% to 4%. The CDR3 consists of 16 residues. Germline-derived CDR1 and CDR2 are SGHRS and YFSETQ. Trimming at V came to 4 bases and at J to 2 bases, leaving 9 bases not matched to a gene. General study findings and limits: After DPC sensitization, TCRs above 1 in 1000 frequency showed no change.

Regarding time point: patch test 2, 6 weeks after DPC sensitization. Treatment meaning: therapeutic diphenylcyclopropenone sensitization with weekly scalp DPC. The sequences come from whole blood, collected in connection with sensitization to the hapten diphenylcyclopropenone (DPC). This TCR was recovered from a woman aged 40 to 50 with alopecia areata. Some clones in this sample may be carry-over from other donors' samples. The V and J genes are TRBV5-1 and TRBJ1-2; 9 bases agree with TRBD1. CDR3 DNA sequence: TGCGCCAGCAGCCGGACCCCGACAGGGGGAAACTATGGCTACACCTTC. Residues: CASSRTPTGGNYGYTF.